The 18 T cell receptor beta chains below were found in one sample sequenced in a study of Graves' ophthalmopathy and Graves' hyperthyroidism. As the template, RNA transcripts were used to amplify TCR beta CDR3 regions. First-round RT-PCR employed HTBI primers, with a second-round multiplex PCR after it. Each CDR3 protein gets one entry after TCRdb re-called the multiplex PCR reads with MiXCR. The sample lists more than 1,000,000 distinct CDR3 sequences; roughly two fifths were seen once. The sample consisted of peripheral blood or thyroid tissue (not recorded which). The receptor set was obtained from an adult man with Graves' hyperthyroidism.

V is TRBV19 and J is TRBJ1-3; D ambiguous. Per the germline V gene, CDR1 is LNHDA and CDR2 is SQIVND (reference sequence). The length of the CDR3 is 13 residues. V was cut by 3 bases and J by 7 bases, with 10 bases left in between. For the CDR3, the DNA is TGTGCCAGTAGTATTCTTGGAGGGAACACCATATATTTT. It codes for CASSILGGNTIYF.

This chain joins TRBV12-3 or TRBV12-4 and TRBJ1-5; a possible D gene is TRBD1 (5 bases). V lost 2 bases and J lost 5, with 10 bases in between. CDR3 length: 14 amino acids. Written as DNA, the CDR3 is TGTGCCAGCAGTTTATCAGGGCCCCATCAGCCCCAGCATTTT. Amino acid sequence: CASSLSGPHQPQHF.

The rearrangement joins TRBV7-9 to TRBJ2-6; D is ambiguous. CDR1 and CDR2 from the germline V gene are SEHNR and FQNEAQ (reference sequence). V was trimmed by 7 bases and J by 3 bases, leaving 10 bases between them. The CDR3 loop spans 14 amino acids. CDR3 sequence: CASTPWNGANVLTF. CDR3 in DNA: TGTGCCAGCACCCCTTGGAATGGGGCCAACGTCCTGACTTTC.

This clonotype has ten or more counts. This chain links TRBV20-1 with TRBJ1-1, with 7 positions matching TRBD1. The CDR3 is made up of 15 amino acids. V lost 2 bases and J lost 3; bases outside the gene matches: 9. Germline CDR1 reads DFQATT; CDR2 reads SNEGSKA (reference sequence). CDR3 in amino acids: CSARSYHRGDTEAFF. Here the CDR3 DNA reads TGCAGTGCTAGATCATACCACAGGGGCGACACTGAAGCTTTCTTT.

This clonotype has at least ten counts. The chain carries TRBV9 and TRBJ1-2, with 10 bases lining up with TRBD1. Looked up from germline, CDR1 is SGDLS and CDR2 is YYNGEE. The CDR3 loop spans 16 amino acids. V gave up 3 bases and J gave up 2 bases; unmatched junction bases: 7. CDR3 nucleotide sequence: TGTGCCAGCAGCGCACTTCGGACAGGGGGGAACTATGGCTACACCTTC. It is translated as CASSALRTGGNYGYTF.

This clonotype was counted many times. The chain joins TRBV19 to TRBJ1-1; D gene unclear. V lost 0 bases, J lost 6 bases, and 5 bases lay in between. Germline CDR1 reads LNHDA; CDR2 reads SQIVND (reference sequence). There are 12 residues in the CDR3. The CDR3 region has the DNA TGTGCCAGTAGTATAGATCGAGCTGAAGCTTTCTTT. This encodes CASSIDRAEAFF.

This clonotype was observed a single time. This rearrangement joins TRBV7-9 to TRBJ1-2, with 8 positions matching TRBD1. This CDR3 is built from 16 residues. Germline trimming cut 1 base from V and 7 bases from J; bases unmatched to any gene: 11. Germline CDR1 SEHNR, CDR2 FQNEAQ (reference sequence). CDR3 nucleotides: TGTGCCAGCAGCTTAGGTTGGCGGCAGGGGGCCTCTGGCTACACCTTC. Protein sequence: CASSLGWRQGASGYTF.

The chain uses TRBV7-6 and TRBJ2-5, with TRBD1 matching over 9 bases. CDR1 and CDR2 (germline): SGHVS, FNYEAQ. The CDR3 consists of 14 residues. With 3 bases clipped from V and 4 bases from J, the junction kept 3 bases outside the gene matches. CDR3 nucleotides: TGTGCCAGCAGCTTTTGGACAGGGGTAGAGACCCAGTACTTC. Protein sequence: CASSFWTGVETQYF. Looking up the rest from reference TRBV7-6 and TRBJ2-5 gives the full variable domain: GAGVSQSPRYKVTKRGQDVALRCDPISGHVSLYWYRQALGQGPEFLTYFNYEAQQDKSGLPNDRFSAERPEGSISTLTIQRTEQRDSAMYRCASSFWTGVETQYFGPGTRLLVL.

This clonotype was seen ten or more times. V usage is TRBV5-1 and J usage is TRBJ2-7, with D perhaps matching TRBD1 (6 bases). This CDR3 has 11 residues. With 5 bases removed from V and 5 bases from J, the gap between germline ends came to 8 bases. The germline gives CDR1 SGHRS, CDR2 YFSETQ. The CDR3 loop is CASRTGNEQYF. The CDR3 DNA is TGCGCCAGCAGAACAGGGAACGAGCAGTACTTC.

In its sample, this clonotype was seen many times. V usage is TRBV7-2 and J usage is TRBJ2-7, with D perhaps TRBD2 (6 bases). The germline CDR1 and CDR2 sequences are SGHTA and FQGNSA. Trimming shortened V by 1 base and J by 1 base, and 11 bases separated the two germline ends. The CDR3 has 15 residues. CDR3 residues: CASSLGAGRSYEQYF. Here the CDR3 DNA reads TGTGCCAGCAGCTTAGGGGCAGGGAGGTCCTACGAGCAGTACTTC.

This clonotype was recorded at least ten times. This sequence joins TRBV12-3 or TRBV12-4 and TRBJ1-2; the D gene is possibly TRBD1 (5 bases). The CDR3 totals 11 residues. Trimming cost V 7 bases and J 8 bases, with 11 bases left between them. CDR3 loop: CASTRGVGYTF. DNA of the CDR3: TGTGCCAGCACCCGGGGGGTGGGCTACACCTTC.

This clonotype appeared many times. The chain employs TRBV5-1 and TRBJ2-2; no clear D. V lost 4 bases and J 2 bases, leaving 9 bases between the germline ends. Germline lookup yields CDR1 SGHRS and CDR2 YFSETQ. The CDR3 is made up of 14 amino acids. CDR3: CASSEDPNTGELFF. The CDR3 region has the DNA TGCGCCAGCAGCGAGGACCCAAACACCGGGGAGCTGTTTTTT.

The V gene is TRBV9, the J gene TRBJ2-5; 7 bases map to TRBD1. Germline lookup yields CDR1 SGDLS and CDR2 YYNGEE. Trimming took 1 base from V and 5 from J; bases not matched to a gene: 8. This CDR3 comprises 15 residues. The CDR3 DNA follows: TGTGCCAGCAGCGTATATGAGGGGGCCAGCGAGACCCAGTACTTC. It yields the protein CASSVYEGASETQYF. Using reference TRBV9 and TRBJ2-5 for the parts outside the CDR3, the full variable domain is DSGVTQTPKHLITATGQRVTLRCSPRSGDLSVYWYQQSLDQGLQFLIQYYNGEERAKGNILERFSAQQFPDLHSELNLSSLELGDSALYFCASSVYEGASETQYFGPGTRLLVL.

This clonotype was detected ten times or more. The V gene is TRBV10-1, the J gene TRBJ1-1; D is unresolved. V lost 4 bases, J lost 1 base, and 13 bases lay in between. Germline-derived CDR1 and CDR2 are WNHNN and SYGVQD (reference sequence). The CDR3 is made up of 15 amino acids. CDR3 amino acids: CASSGSTETNTEAFF. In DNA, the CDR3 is TGCGCCAGCAGTGGCAGTACAGAGACGAACACTGAAGCTTTCTTT.

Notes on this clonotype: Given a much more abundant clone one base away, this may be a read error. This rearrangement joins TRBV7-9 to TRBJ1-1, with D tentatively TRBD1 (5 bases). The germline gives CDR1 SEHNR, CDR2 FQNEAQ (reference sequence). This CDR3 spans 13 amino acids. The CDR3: CASSKGPWIEASF. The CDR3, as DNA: TGTGCCAGCAGCAAGGGGCCCTGGATTGAAGCTTCCTTT.

As DNA, the CDR3 is TGCAGTGCTAGGGGCAGGGGTAACTACGAGCAGTACTTC. This codes for CSARGRGNYEQYF. The V call is TRBV20-1, the J call TRBJ2-7, with a tentative D call TRBD1 (6 bases). Trimming took off 3 bases at V and 3 bases at J, with 12 bases between the two ends. The CDR3 is 13 residues long. Germline CDR1 reads DFQATT; CDR2 reads SNEGSKA (reference sequence).

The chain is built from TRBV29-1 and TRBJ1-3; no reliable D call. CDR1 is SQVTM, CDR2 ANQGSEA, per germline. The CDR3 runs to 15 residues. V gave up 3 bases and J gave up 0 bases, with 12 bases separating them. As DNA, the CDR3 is TGCAGCGTTGAGAGGGTAAGGAGCTCTGGAAACACCATATATTTT. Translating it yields CSVERVRSSGNTIYF.

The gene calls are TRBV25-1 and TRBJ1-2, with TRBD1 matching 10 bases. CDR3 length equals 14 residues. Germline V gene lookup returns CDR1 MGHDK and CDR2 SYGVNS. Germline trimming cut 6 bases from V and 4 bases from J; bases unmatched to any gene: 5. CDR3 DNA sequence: TGTGCCAGCAGGAGCCGGGACAGGGGCTATGGCTACACCTTC. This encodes CASRSRDRGYGYTF.